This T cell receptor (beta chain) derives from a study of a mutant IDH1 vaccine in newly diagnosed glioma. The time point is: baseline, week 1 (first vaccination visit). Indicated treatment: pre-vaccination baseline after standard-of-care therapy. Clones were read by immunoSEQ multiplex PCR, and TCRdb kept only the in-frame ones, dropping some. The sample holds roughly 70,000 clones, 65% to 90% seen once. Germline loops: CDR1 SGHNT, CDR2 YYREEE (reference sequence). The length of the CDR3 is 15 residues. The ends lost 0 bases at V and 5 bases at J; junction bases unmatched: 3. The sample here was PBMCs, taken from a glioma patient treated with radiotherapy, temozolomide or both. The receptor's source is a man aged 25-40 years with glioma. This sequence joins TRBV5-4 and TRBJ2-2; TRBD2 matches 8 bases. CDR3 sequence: CASSLERGNTGELFF. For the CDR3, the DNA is TGTGCCAGCAGCTTGGAGCGGGGGAATACCGGGGAGCTGTTTTTT.